The rows below give T cell receptor beta chains drawn from one sample of a study of CD8 T cells in ankylosing spondylitis. TCRdb redid the calling of the 5' RACE reads with MiXCR, one entry per CDR3 protein. The profile shows some 800,000 distinct CDR3 sequences, roughly 10% of them singletons. Material: blood, either unsorted or a sorted T cell fraction (not recorded which). Receptors were obtained from a male donor with ankylosing spondylitis. CDR3s include the opening cysteine and the closing phenylalanine or tryptophan. D genes are given only for firm matches. Part of the rows lack a size; the others show once, few, many or a class for expanded clones.

d_gene,abundance,j_gene,v_gene,CDR3nt,CDR3aa
NA,few,TRBJ2-2,TRBV20-1,TGCAGTGCTTCCTCATCTAGTTTCCGGGAGCTGTTTTTT,CSASSSSFRELFF
NA,few,TRBJ1-4,TRBV5-1,TGCGCCAGCAGCCCCGTCGGATCTAATGAAAAACTGTTTTTT,CASSPVGSNEKLFF
TRBD1,NA,TRBJ2-3,TRBV20-1,TGCAGTGCTAGACCGGGACAGGGTCTATGGGGTAGCACAGATACGCAGTATTTT,CSARPGQGLWGSTDTQYF
TRBD2,few,TRBJ2-3,TRBV20-1,TGCAGTGCACACCTAGCGGGTAGCACAGATACGCAGTATTTT,CSAHLAGSTDTQYF
TRBD2,NA,TRBJ2-5,TRBV9,TGTGCCAGCAGCGTAGGAAGTAGCGGGGGGGCCGAAGAGACCCAGTACTTC,CASSVGSSGGAEETQYF
NA,few,TRBJ1-2,TRBV6-5,TGTGCCAGCAGTTACTTGGTAGGGAATGGCTACACCTTC,CASSYLVGNGYTF
TRBD2,NA,TRBJ2-1,TRBV5-8,TGTGCCAGCAGCTTGGGACTAGCGAACCGCCAGTTCTTC,CASSLGLANRQFF
NA,NA,TRBJ1-2,TRBV20-1,TGCAGTGCTAGAGACAGGGTCGTTTACTATGGCTACACCTTC,CSARDRVVYYGYTF
NA,few,TRBJ2-3,TRBV20-1,TGCAGTGCCACATGGGGCGCAGATACGCAGTATTTT,CSATWGADTQYF
TRBD1,NA,TRBJ1-1,TRBV6-6,TGTGCCAGCAGCCACACAGGGGCTGAAGCTTTCTTT,CASSHTGAEAFF
NA,NA,TRBJ2-5,TRBV24-1,TGTGCCACCAGTGATTTGTACGCGGGGGCAGAGACCCAGTACTTC,CATSDLYAGAETQYF
TRBD2,few,TRBJ2-1,TRBV20-1,TGCAGTGCTAGAGACCCTAGCGGGGTCTACAATGAGCAGTTCTTC,CSARDPSGVYNEQFF
TRBD2,many,TRBJ2-1,TRBV20-1,TGCAGTGCTAAACCTCTGCGGGGGGGCGATAGTACCTACAATGAGCAGTTCTTC,CSAKPLRGGDSTYNEQFF
NA,many,TRBJ1-1,TRBV29-1,TGCAGCGTCGTAGGGACACGTGAAGCTTTCTTT,CSVVGTREAFF
NA,few,TRBJ2-5,TRBV10-1,TGCGCCAGCAGTGAGTCGAGTTTACCAGAGACCCAGTACTTC,CASSESSLPETQYF
TRBD1,few,TRBJ2-7,TRBV6-2/TRBV6-3,TGTGCCAGCAGTGAGTCCGGGACAGGGAAATCCTACGAGCAGTACTTC,CASSESGTGKSYEQYF
NA,NA,TRBJ2-3,TRBV20-1,TGCAGTGCGGACGGGATGAGGACAGATACGCAGTATTTT,CSADGMRTDTQYF
TRBD1,many,TRBJ2-1,TRBV6-2/TRBV6-3,TGTGCCAGCACCCTCCACGGCAGGGGGCTCTACAATGAGCAGTTCTTC,CASTLHGRGLYNEQFF
NA,NA,TRBJ2-7,TRBV20-1,TGCAGTGCTATAAACCCGCGGGGGCCCTACGAGCAGTACTTC,CSAINPRGPYEQYF
TRBD1,few,TRBJ1-5,TRBV20-1,TGCAGTGCTACCCCCTGGGGACAGAGCAATCAGCCCCAGCATTTT,CSATPWGQSNQPQHF
NA,NA,TRBJ1-1,TRBV6-2/TRBV6-3,TGTGCCAGCAGTTACTCGAGGAGGGCGAGGGGTCTTGAAGCTTTCTTT,CASSYSRRARGLEAFF
NA,once,TRBJ1-1,TRBV18,TGTGCCAGCTCACTTCGGTTAGACTTTGTGGACACTGAAGCTTTCTTT,CASSLRLDFVDTEAFF
NA,NA,TRBJ1-2,TRBV7-3,TGTGCCAGCAGCCCCGCGGGAGGGTCTGGCTACACCTTC,CASSPAGGSGYTF
TRBD2,few,TRBJ2-1,TRBV7-2,TGTGCCAGCAGCTTAGGGCGGGGGGCCCACAGTGAGCAGTTCTTC,CASSLGRGAHSEQFF
TRBD1,NA,TRBJ1-6,TRBV12-3/TRBV12-4,TGTGCCAGCAGTTCCCTAGGGGGCATCATCCACTTT,CASSSLGGIIHF
NA,NA,TRBJ1-3,TRBV7-2,TGTGCCAGCAGCTTGGACAAAGGAAGAAACACCATATATTTT,CASSLDKGRNTIYF
TRBD1,NA,TRBJ1-2,TRBV13,TGTGCCAGCAGCTTTCTAGGGGTGGGACAGCTGGTGTACACCTTC,CASSFLGVGQLVYTF
NA,NA,TRBJ1-1,TRBV20-1,TGCAGTGCTAAACTGCCAGGGGTGAACACTGAAGCTTTCTTT,CSAKLPGVNTEAFF
TRBD1,few,TRBJ2-2,TRBV5-5,TGTGCCAGCAGCAAGGACAGGGCGGTTATCGGGGAGCTGTTTTTT,CASSKDRAVIGELFF
NA,many,TRBJ2-5,TRBV7-2,TGTGCCAGCAGCCGGAGAGAGGAGACCCAGTACTTC,CASSRREETQYF
NA,few,TRBJ1-2,TRBV29-1,TGCAGCGTTGAGCCGGCCGGGGGCTACACCTTC,CSVEPAGGYTF
TRBD2,many,TRBJ2-7,TRBV20-1,TGCAGTGCTAGAGATGCGGGGGGAAGCTACGAGCAGTACTTC,CSARDAGGSYEQYF
NA,many,TRBJ2-7,TRBV3-1,TGTGCCAGCAGCCAGCCCGAAGGAGGCAGGTACGAGCAGTACTTC,CASSQPEGGRYEQYF
NA,few,TRBJ1-1,TRBV20-1,TGCAGTGCTAGAGATCTAGGGAAAGCTTTCTTT,CSARDLGKAFF
NA,NA,TRBJ1-1,TRBV28,TGTGCCAGCAGTTCACCCGGCGTTTTCACTGAAGCTTTCTTT,CASSSPGVFTEAFF
NA,NA,TRBJ1-2,TRBV20-1,TGCAGTGCTAGAAGGGCCGACTATGGCTACACCTTC,CSARRADYGYTF
NA,few,TRBJ1-2,TRBV6-2/TRBV6-3,TGTGCCAGCAGTTGGATGGATGCCACCTATGGCTACACCTTC,CASSWMDATYGYTF
TRBD1,few,TRBJ2-7,TRBV11-2,TGTGCCAGCAGCTCGACAGGGTTTGAGCAGTACTTC,CASSSTGFEQYF
NA,many,TRBJ1-2,TRBV12-3/TRBV12-4,TGTGCCAGCAGTTTAAGGTTACCCAAGCTGTATGGCTACACCTTC,CASSLRLPKLYGYTF
NA,many,TRBJ2-7,TRBV20-1,TGCAGTGCTAGAGACCCAGGCTCCTACGAGCAGTACTTC,CSARDPGSYEQYF
NA,many,TRBJ1-2,TRBV25-1,TGTGCCAGCAGTGAATATGGCTATGGCTACACCTTC,CASSEYGYGYTF
TRBD2,once,TRBJ2-3,TRBV28,TGTGCCAGCAGTTCGCCCAGGACTAGCGGGATAGATACGCAGTATTTT,CASSSPRTSGIDTQYF